The 10 T cell receptor beta chains listed next were all sequenced from one sample in a study of blood T cell repertoires in COVID-19. This table comes from immunoSEQ multiplex PCR, and its TCRdb copy is limited to in-frame clones, with some not included. The sample has 300,000 or so clones; about 90% are singletons. The source material was peripheral blood. The receptors shown here come from a woman aged 45-59 years who had recovered from COVID-19.

J is TRBJ2-7 and V is TRBV28; possible D gene TRBD1, 6 bases. V lost 5 bases and J 2 bases, leaving 10 bases between the germline ends. The CDR3 is 13 amino acids. Germline CDR1 reads MDHEN; CDR2 reads SYDVKM. The CDR3 DNA follows: TGTGCCAGCAGTCTGTGGGACACCTACGAGCAGTACTTC. Translating gives CASSLWDTYEQYF.

This clone showed up many times. The gene calls are TRBV10-3 and TRBJ2-1; D ambiguous. V was pared by 2 bases and J by 2 bases, with 4 bases between. The germline V gene has CDR1 ENHRY and CDR2 SYGVKD. This CDR3 contains 13 residues. The CDR3 DNA reads as TGTGCCATCAGTGAGACTACCTACAATGAGCAGTTCTTC. It yields the protein CAISETTYNEQFF.

This clone was detected a few times. The chain links TRBV5-1 to TRBJ2-1; the match to TRBD1 covers 8 bases. This CDR3 region has 14 residues. Germline loops: CDR1 SGHRS, CDR2 YFSETQ. J gave up 10 bases and V 0 bases, and 6 bases lay outside the gene matches. The CDR3 sequence is CASSLGQGAREQFF. In DNA form, the CDR3 reads TGCGCCAGCAGCTTGGGTCAGGGGGCACGGGAGCAGTTCTTC. Filled out from reference TRBV5-1 and TRBJ2-1, the complete variable domain reads KAGVTQTPRYLIKTRGQQVTLSCSPISGHRSVSWYQQTPGQGLQFLFEYFSETQRNKGNFPGRFSGRQFSNSRSEMNVSTLELGDSALYLCASSLGQGAREQFFGPGTRLTVL.

This chain joins TRBV9 and TRBJ2-1, with TRBD2 identical over 10 bases. Per germline, CDR1 SGDLS and CDR2 YYNGEE. With 0 bases clipped from V and 6 bases from J, the junction kept 6 bases outside the gene matches. The CDR3 covers 16 residues. CDR3 sequence reads: CASSVGSGRVPNEQFF. The CDR3 DNA sequence: TGTGCCAGCAGCGTAGGGAGCGGGAGGGTACCCAATGAGCAGTTCTTC.

This rearrangement joins TRBV5-6 to TRBJ2-5; D unclear. Per germline, CDR1 SGHDT and CDR2 YYEEEE. CDR3 size: 14 residues. Trimming took 2 bases from V and 7 from J, leaving 15 bases between them. CDR3 in DNA: TGTGCCAGCAGCTTTTATCGGTTTCTCGCGACCCAGTACTTC. Translated, it gives CASSFYRFLATQYF.

On this clone itself: The identical CDR3 is also encoded by other nucleotide sequences in the sample. The CDR3 spells CSARGGDQETQYF. CDR3 in DNA: TGCAGCGCCCGTGGGGGGGACCAAGAGACCCAGTACTTC. The V call is TRBV29-1, the J call TRBJ2-5; TRBD2 matches at 7 bases. V lost 7 bases and J lost 0; bases outside the gene matches: 5. The germline V gene encodes CDR1 SQVTM and CDR2 ANQGSEA. The CDR3 runs 13 residues.

The CDR3 is CASSFDRREQYF. In nucleotides, the CDR3 is TGTGCCAGCAGCTTTGACAGACGCGAGCAGTACTTC. The chain combines TRBV7-8 with TRBJ2-7, with D perhaps TRBD1 (5 bases). V lost 3 bases, J lost 6 bases, and 9 bases lay in between. Germline assignment: CDR1 SGHVS and CDR2 FQNEAQ. The CDR3 spans 12 residues.

This chain connects TRBV3-1 (or the pseudogene TRBV3-2) to TRBJ2-3; maybe TRBD1 (6 bases). CDR3 length: 17 residues. Trimming took 4 bases from V and 6 from J, leaving 23 bases between them. Germline values: CDR1 LGHDT, CDR2 YNNKEL (reference sequence). DNA for the CDR3: TGTGCCAGCAGCCTAGCCAGGGGTCCGGGGCCCGCCGATACGCAGTATTTT. Translating gives CASSLARGPGPADTQYF.

This chain connects TRBV19 to TRBJ2-1; D gene uncertain. Trimming stripped 1 base from V and 3 bases from J, with 7 bases between. The CDR3 consists of 14 residues. CDR1 and CDR2 (germline): LNHDA, SQIVND (reference sequence). CDR3 in DNA: TGTGCCAGTAGTATAGGACTCGACTACAATGAGCAGTTCTTC. Translating it yields CASSIGLDYNEQFF.

The chain uses TRBV4-3 and TRBJ1-5, with unresolved D. Trimming stripped 0 bases from V and 5 bases from J, with 8 bases between. This CDR3 has 14 residues. Germline CDR1 reads LGHNA; CDR2 reads YSLEER. The CDR3 protein is CASSQDLSYQPQHF. CDR3 bases: TGCGCCAGCAGCCAAGATCTGAGTTATCAGCCCCAGCATTTT.